Listed below are T cell receptor beta chains from one sample, sequenced in a study of cytomegalovirus exposure and HLA in healthy donors. Measured with immunoSEQ multiplex PCR; TCRdb has only the in-frame clones, and not every one. Seen here are 200,000 to 300,000 clones, 80% to 90% observed once, and the top ten hold 2% to 2.5%. Sequenced: PBMCs. The source of these receptors is a woman aged 40-49 years in good health and CMV-seropositive. Both conserved end residues are part of each CDR3. The D gene is left open where the match is weak. Rows may omit the clone size; those that give it use once, few, many or a size class.

D	J	size	V	CDR3	DNA
NA	TRBJ1-1	many	TRBV28	CASSSHGLTLNTEAFF	TGTGCCAGCAGTTCACACGGGTTAACCTTGAACACTGAAGCTTTCTTT
NA	TRBJ2-3	NA	TRBV9	CASSPSYGGTDTQYF	TGTGCCAGCAGCCCTAGCTACGGGGGCACAGATACGCAGTATTTT
NA	TRBJ1-5	few	TRBV7-9	CASSPPQGDQPQHF	TGTGCCAGCAGCCCGCCACAGGGAGATCAGCCCCAGCATTTT
NA	TRBJ1-2	NA	TRBV6-1	CASSEIGGSNYGYTF	TGTGCCAGCAGTGAAATAGGCGGGTCTAACTATGGCTACACCTTC
TRBD1	TRBJ2-7	NA	TRBV19	CASSVSSGTGNYEQYF	TGTGCCAGTAGTGTCTCCTCCGGGACAGGGAACTACGAGCAGTACTTC
TRBD1	TRBJ1-2	NA	TRBV7-2	CASSFDRENYGYTF	TGTGCCAGCAGCTTCGACAGGGAAAACTATGGCTACACCTTC
NA	TRBJ1-3	NA	TRBV5-4	CASSPSGAGNTIYF	TGTGCCAGCAGCCCCTCGGGAGCTGGAAACACCATATATTTT
NA	TRBJ2-3	few	TRBV6-5	CATAKQEISTDTQYF	TGTGCCACCGCCAAGCAGGAAATTTCCACAGATACGCAGTATTTT
NA	TRBJ2-3	NA	TRBV11-3	CASSLDSGAGTDTQYF	TGTGCCAGCAGCTTAGACTCGGGAGCCGGCACAGATACGCAGTATTTT
NA	TRBJ1-3	NA	TRBV13	CASSSEEGNTIYF	TGTGCCAGCAGCTCAGAAGAAGGAAACACCATATATTTT
NA	TRBJ1-5	NA	TRBV19	CASSRGDGYSNQPQHF	TGTGCCAGTAGTAGGGGAGACGGATATAGCAATCAGCCCCAGCATTTT
NA	TRBJ1-1	few	TRBV21-1	CASSKVRQLDTEAFF	TGTGCCAGCAGCAAAGTGCGGCAGCTTGACACTGAAGCTTTCTTT
TRBD1	TRBJ1-2	NA	TRBV27	CASSIRTGPGYGYTF	TGTGCCAGCAGTATCCGGACAGGGCCAGGATATGGCTACACCTTC
TRBD2	TRBJ2-2	NA	TRBV9	CASSGGGLASGELFF	TGTGCCAGCAGCGGGGGGGGACTAGCGTCCGGGGAGCTGTTTTTT
TRBD1	TRBJ2-7	NA	TRBV27	CASSSFAGTGVYEQYF	TGTGCCAGCAGTTCATTCGCCGGGACAGGGGTCTACGAGCAGTACTTC
TRBD2	TRBJ2-1	NA	TRBV9	CASSRGGVPYNEQFF	TGTGCCAGCAGCCGGGGGGGAGTCCCCTACAATGAGCAGTTCTTC
NA	TRBJ1-2	NA	TRBV19	CASSPLQGNYGYTF	TGTGCCAGTAGTCCTCTCCAGGGTAACTATGGCTACACCTTC